This TCR beta chain originates from a study of cytomegalovirus exposure and HLA in healthy donors. Study information: An early data release held 79 million or so unique TCRs from HLA-typed donors. General study findings and limits: In an earlier analysis, in several hundred donors, most V segments appeared productive either ~90% or ~30% of the time. Cytomegalovirus association was assigned to about 150 TCR beta chains. Per published accounts, TCR beta sequences correctly predicted the HLA-A and HLA-B alleles of most subjects.

It was with 60 Vbeta and 13 Jbeta primers that the PCR ran. The table came from immunoSEQ multiplex PCR; TCRdb's copy has only in-frame clones and leaves some out. The repertoire holds about 130,000 clones, roughly four fifths seen once, with under 6% in the top ten. After removal of 1 base from V and 5 bases from J, the junction contained 5 bases not matched to a gene. Per the germline V gene, CDR1 is GTSNPN and CDR2 is SVGIG (reference sequence). The CDR3 totals 14 residues. About this clone itself: What it recognizes is unknown.

The rearrangement uses TRBV30 and TRBJ2-1; 7 bases are shared with TRBD1. The sample taken for sequencing was PBMCs. The receptor's source is a woman in her forties in good health and CMV-seropositive. CDR3 coding DNA: TGTGCCTGGAGTGGTGGGACAGCTAACAATGAGCAGTTCTTC. Translated, it gives CAWSGGTANNEQFF.